This is a list of T cell receptor beta chains from one sample in a study of technical replicates of blood from several donors. Only in-frame clones appear in the TCRdb table, and some are missing; sequencing was by immunoSEQ multiplex PCR. Among 50,000 to 60,000 clones listed, approximately 94% were seen once. Sequenced sample: PBMCs. These receptors were collected from a human donor in good health. Some clones in this sample may be carry-over from other donors' samples. The CDR3 runs from the conserved cysteine through the conserved F or W. A D gene is named only where the DNA matches it firmly. Expanded clones are given a class, and other clones once, few, many or no size at all.

J gene: TRBJ2-7; V gene: TRBV6-5; clone size: once; D gene: -; CDR3 protein: CASTLNRGGGEQYF; CDR3 DNA: TGTGCCAGCACCCTCAACAGGGGAGGCGGCGAGCAGTACTTC
J gene: TRBJ2-1; V gene: TRBV19; clone size: -; D gene: TRBD2; CDR3 protein: CASSILPAGVSSSYNEQFF; CDR3 DNA: TGTGCCAGTAGTATACTGCCAGCGGGGGTCTCGAGCTCCTACAATGAGCAGTTCTTC
J gene: TRBJ2-7; V gene: TRBV11-3; clone size: -; D gene: TRBD1; CDR3 protein: CASSPSDRAISYEQYF; CDR3 DNA: TGTGCCAGCAGCCCATCCGACAGGGCAATCTCCTACGAGCAGTACTTC
J gene: TRBJ2-1; V gene: TRBV7-6; clone size: -; D gene: TRBD2; CDR3 protein: CASSELLAGVQFF; CDR3 DNA: TGTGCCAGCAGCGAACTCCTAGCGGGGGTTCAGTTCTTC
J gene: TRBJ1-2; V gene: TRBV5-1; clone size: -; D gene: TRBD1; CDR3 protein: CASSLGTGGAHYGYTF; CDR3 DNA: TGCGCCAGCAGCCTCGGGACAGGGGGCGCGCACTATGGCTACACCTTC
J gene: TRBJ2-3; V gene: TRBV9; clone size: -; D gene: TRBD2; CDR3 protein: CASSVGGLRAGGPDTQYF; CDR3 DNA: TGTGCCAGCAGCGTAGGTGGGTTGAGGGCGGGGGGGCCTGATACGCAGTATTTT
J gene: TRBJ2-5; V gene: TRBV21-1; clone size: -; D gene: -; CDR3 protein: CASSPRGAIIRTQYF; CDR3 DNA: TGTGCCAGCAGCCCCCGGGGGGCCATCATCCGAACCCAGTACTTC
J gene: TRBJ2-5; V gene: TRBV7-3; clone size: -; D gene: -; CDR3 protein: CASSPVGGETQYF; CDR3 DNA: TGTGCCAGCAGCCCTGTCGGGGGTGAGACCCAGTACTTC
J gene: TRBJ1-2; V gene: TRBV19; clone size: -; D gene: TRBD1; CDR3 protein: CASSMRQGVSYGYTF; CDR3 DNA: TGTGCCAGTAGTATGAGACAGGGGGTTTCCTATGGCTACACCTTC
J gene: TRBJ2-3; V gene: TRBV6-6; clone size: -; D gene: -; CDR3 protein: CASRSGPVPPDTQYF; CDR3 DNA: TGTGCCAGCAGGAGCGGGCCCGTCCCCCCAGATACGCAGTATTTT
J gene: TRBJ1-5; V gene: TRBV10-3; clone size: -; D gene: TRBD1; CDR3 protein: CAISSTGNNGQPQHF; CDR3 DNA: TGTGCCATCAGTTCGACAGGGAATAACGGTCAGCCCCAGCATTTT
J gene: TRBJ2-3; V gene: TRBV7-2; clone size: -; D gene: TRBD2; CDR3 protein: CASSSGLARGF; CDR3 DNA: TGTGCCAGCAGCTCGGGACTAGCGAGGGGTTTT
J gene: TRBJ1-2; V gene: TRBV23-1; clone size: -; D gene: -; CDR3 protein: CASSHWVVPERSSHYGYTF; CDR3 DNA: TGCGCCAGCAGTCATTGGGTTGTTCCTGAGAGATCTAGCCACTATGGCTACACCTTC
J gene: TRBJ1-5; V gene: TRBV10-2; clone size: once; D gene: -; CDR3 protein: CASSEGGNQPQHF; CDR3 DNA: TGCGCCAGCAGTGAAGGGGGCAATCAGCCCCAGCATTTT
J gene: TRBJ1-5; V gene: TRBV7-9; clone size: -; D gene: -; CDR3 protein: CASTRGVRQPQHF; CDR3 DNA: TGTGCCAGCACCCGCGGGGTCCGGCAGCCCCAGCATTTT
J gene: TRBJ2-2; V gene: TRBV7-2; clone size: -; D gene: -; CDR3 protein: CASSFYPNTGELFF; CDR3 DNA: TGTGCCAGCAGCTTTTATCCGAACACCGGGGAGCTGTTTTTT
J gene: TRBJ2-3; V gene: TRBV15; clone size: -; D gene: TRBD2; CDR3 protein: CATRTSGSPDTQYF; CDR3 DNA: TGTGCCACCAGGACTAGCGGGAGCCCAGATACGCAGTATTTT
J gene: TRBJ2-1; V gene: TRBV11-2; clone size: once; D gene: -; CDR3 protein: CASSLAPGGNYNEQFF; CDR3 DNA: TGTGCCAGCAGCTTAGCCCCTGGGGGGAACTACAATGAGCAGTTCTTC
J gene: TRBJ1-1; V gene: TRBV5-1; clone size: -; D gene: -; CDR3 protein: CASSYQGTNTEAFF; CDR3 DNA: TGCGCCAGCAGCTATCAGGGCACGAACACTGAAGCTTTCTTT
J gene: TRBJ2-7; V gene: TRBV9; clone size: -; D gene: TRBD2; CDR3 protein: CASSAGLAGQALEQYF; CDR3 DNA: TGTGCCAGCAGCGCGGGACTAGCGGGTCAGGCCCTCGAGCAGTACTTC
J gene: TRBJ1-2; V gene: TRBV4-3; clone size: -; D gene: TRBD1; CDR3 protein: CASSQGPGGYGYTF; CDR3 DNA: TGCGCCAGCAGCCAAGGGCCAGGGGGCTATGGCTACACCTTC
J gene: TRBJ1-1; V gene: TRBV7-9; clone size: -; D gene: -; CDR3 protein: CASSQSLNTEAFF; CDR3 DNA: TGTGCCAGCAGCCAAAGCTTGAACACTGAAGCTTTCTTT
J gene: TRBJ2-7; V gene: TRBV4-1; clone size: -; D gene: TRBD1; CDR3 protein: CASSQEWTGSIEQYF; CDR3 DNA: TGCGCCAGCAGCCAAGAGTGGACAGGGTCCATCGAGCAGTACTTC
J gene: TRBJ2-7; V gene: TRBV5-1; clone size: -; D gene: -; CDR3 protein: CASSSQGESSYEQYF; CDR3 DNA: TGCGCCAGCAGCTCACAGGGCGAGAGCTCCTACGAGCAGTACTTC
J gene: TRBJ2-5; V gene: TRBV4-3; clone size: -; D gene: TRBD2; CDR3 protein: CASSTRLAYQETQYF; CDR3 DNA: TGCGCCAGCAGCACTCGACTAGCGTACCAAGAGACCCAGTACTTC
J gene: TRBJ1-4; V gene: TRBV2; clone size: -; D gene: -; CDR3 protein: CASSEAGQGKEKLFF; CDR3 DNA: TGTGCCAGCAGTGAAGCAGGGCAGGGTAAAGAAAAACTGTTTTTT
J gene: TRBJ2-7; V gene: TRBV5-4; clone size: -; D gene: -; CDR3 protein: CASSLFRPSGSYEQYF; CDR3 DNA: TGTGCCAGCAGCTTGTTTCGGCCCTCGGGCTCCTACGAGCAGTACTTC
J gene: TRBJ1-5; V gene: TRBV19; clone size: -; D gene: -; CDR3 protein: CASSIAGSNQPQHF; CDR3 DNA: TGTGCCAGTAGTATTGCAGGGTCCAATCAGCCCCAGCATTTT
J gene: TRBJ2-2; V gene: TRBV12-5; clone size: once; D gene: -; CDR3 protein: CASGYIVSRNTGELFF; CDR3 DNA: TGTGCTAGTGGGTACATAGTTAGCAGGAACACCGGGGAGCTGTTTTTT
J gene: TRBJ1-2; V gene: TRBV5-4; clone size: -; D gene: TRBD1; CDR3 protein: CASSGQGPNYGYTF; CDR3 DNA: TGTGCCAGCAGCGGACAGGGGCCAAACTATGGCTACACCTTC
J gene: TRBJ1-2; V gene: TRBV18; clone size: few; D gene: -; CDR3 protein: CASSPRGDANYGYTF; CDR3 DNA: TGTGCCAGCTCACCACGCGGGGATGCTAACTATGGCTACACCTTC
J gene: TRBJ2-1; V gene: TRBV4-3; clone size: -; D gene: TRBD2; CDR3 protein: CASSQDRASGDEQFF; CDR3 DNA: TGCGCCAGCAGCCAAGATAGAGCTAGCGGGGATGAGCAGTTCTTC
J gene: TRBJ1-1; V gene: TRBV7-9; clone size: -; D gene: -; CDR3 protein: CASSLVLTEAFF; CDR3 DNA: TGTGCCAGCAGCTTAGTGCTAACTGAAGCTTTCTTT
J gene: TRBJ2-7; V gene: TRBV7-2; clone size: -; D gene: -; CDR3 protein: CASSTYLASDEQYF; CDR3 DNA: TGTGCCAGCAGCACCTACTTAGCGTCCGACGAGCAGTACTTC
J gene: TRBJ2-7; V gene: TRBV2; clone size: -; D gene: TRBD2; CDR3 protein: CASRRGTASYEQYF; CDR3 DNA: TGTGCCAGCAGGCGGGGGACCGCCTCCTACGAGCAGTACTTC
J gene: TRBJ1-2; V gene: TRBV5-6; clone size: -; D gene: -; CDR3 protein: CASSDGQTYGYTF; CDR3 DNA: TGTGCCAGCAGCGACGGACAGACCTATGGCTACACCTTC
J gene: TRBJ2-7; V gene: TRBV7-9; clone size: -; D gene: TRBD2; CDR3 protein: CASSPVAGGLYEQYF; CDR3 DNA: TGTGCCAGCAGCCCGGTAGCGGGAGGGCTGTACGAGCAGTACTTC
J gene: TRBJ2-5; V gene: TRBV10-3; clone size: -; D gene: -; CDR3 protein: CAISAGETQYF; CDR3 DNA: TGTGCCATCAGTGCCGGGGAGACCCAGTACTTC
J gene: TRBJ2-3; V gene: TRBV19; clone size: -; D gene: -; CDR3 protein: CASRVADTQYF; CDR3 DNA: TGTGCCAGCCGGGTTGCAGATACGCAGTATTTT
J gene: TRBJ2-7; V gene: TRBV29-1; clone size: -; D gene: -; CDR3 protein: CSVEDRGRQYF; CDR3 DNA: TGCAGCGTTGAAGATCGAGGGAGGCAGTACTTC
J gene: TRBJ1-1; V gene: TRBV7-9; clone size: -; D gene: -; CDR3 protein: CASSFTAGITEAFF; CDR3 DNA: TGTGCCAGCAGCTTTACGGCGGGTATCACTGAAGCTTTCTTT
J gene: TRBJ1-1; V gene: TRBV5-1; clone size: -; D gene: TRBD1; CDR3 protein: CASSWDAGQRSSPFF; CDR3 DNA: TGCGCCAGCAGCTGGGACGCGGGACAGCGGAGTTCCCCTTTCTTT
J gene: TRBJ1-2; V gene: TRBV6-1; clone size: -; D gene: -; CDR3 protein: CAAREIRNTNYGYTF; CDR3 DNA: TGTGCCGCAAGGGAGATCAGGAACACTAACTATGGCTACACCTTC
J gene: TRBJ1-2; V gene: TRBV12-5; clone size: -; D gene: -; CDR3 protein: CASGLVLRTPLGYTF; CDR3 DNA: TGTGCTAGTGGTTTGGTACTAAGGACACCCCTCGGCTACACCTTC
J gene: TRBJ2-7; V gene: TRBV6-5; clone size: once; D gene: TRBD1; CDR3 protein: CASSYGTGVYEQYF; CDR3 DNA: TGTGCCAGCAGTTACGGGACAGGGGTTTACGAGCAGTACTTC
J gene: TRBJ2-5; V gene: TRBV27; clone size: -; D gene: TRBD2; CDR3 protein: CASRRTSVETQYF; CDR3 DNA: TGTGCCAGCCGGCGGACTAGCGTCGAGACCCAGTACTTC
J gene: TRBJ2-3; V gene: TRBV6-1; clone size: once; D gene: -; CDR3 protein: CATQRGLSTDTQYF; CDR3 DNA: TGTGCCACCCAACGAGGACTTAGCACAGATACGCAGTATTTT
J gene: TRBJ1-5; V gene: TRBV2; clone size: -; D gene: -; CDR3 protein: CASSEVTGFQPQHF; CDR3 DNA: TGTGCCAGCAGTGAAGTGACTGGGTTTCAGCCCCAGCATTTT
J gene: TRBJ2-2; V gene: TRBV6-5; clone size: -; D gene: -; CDR3 protein: CASSYSGSTGELFF; CDR3 DNA: TGTGCCAGCAGTTACTCGGGGAGCACCGGGGAGCTGTTTTTT
J gene: TRBJ1-2; V gene: TRBV2; clone size: -; D gene: TRBD1; CDR3 protein: CASSENRGPGYGYTF; CDR3 DNA: TGTGCCAGCAGTGAAAACAGGGGGCCTGGCTATGGCTACACCTTC
J gene: TRBJ2-5; V gene: TRBV7-8; clone size: -; D gene: -; CDR3 protein: CASSTSNRETQYF; CDR3 DNA: TGTGCCAGCAGCACCAGTAATCGAGAGACCCAGTACTTC
J gene: TRBJ2-1; V gene: TRBV4-3; clone size: -; D gene: TRBD2; CDR3 protein: CASSQEGTSVLVGRNEQFF; CDR3 DNA: TGCGCCAGCAGCCAAGAAGGGACTAGCGTACTCGTGGGTCGGAATGAGCAGTTCTTC
J gene: TRBJ1-4; V gene: TRBV30; clone size: -; D gene: TRBD1; CDR3 protein: CAWSWGTGGEKLFF; CDR3 DNA: TGTGCCTGGAGTTGGGGGACAGGGGGGGAAAAACTGTTTTTT
J gene: TRBJ2-7; V gene: TRBV30; clone size: -; D gene: TRBD1; CDR3 protein: CAGGQGYEQYF; CDR3 DNA: TGTGCCGGCGGACAGGGCTACGAGCAGTACTTC
J gene: TRBJ2-2; V gene: TRBV9; clone size: -; D gene: TRBD2; CDR3 protein: CASSVAGTSGGTGELFF; CDR3 DNA: TGTGCCAGCAGCGTAGCAGGGACTAGCGGGGGCACCGGGGAGCTGTTTTTT